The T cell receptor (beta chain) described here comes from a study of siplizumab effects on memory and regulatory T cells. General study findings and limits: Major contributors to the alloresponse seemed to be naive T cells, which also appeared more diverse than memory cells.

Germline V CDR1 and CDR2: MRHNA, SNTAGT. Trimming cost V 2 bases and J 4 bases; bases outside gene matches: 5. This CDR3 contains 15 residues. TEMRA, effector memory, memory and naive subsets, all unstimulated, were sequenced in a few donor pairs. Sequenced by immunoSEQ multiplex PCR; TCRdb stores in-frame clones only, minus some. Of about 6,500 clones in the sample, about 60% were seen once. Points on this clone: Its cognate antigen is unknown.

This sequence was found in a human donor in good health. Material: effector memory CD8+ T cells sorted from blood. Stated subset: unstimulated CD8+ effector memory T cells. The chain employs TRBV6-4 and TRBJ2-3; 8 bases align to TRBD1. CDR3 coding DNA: TGTGCCAGCAGTGACCAGGGGGCAGGAGCAGATACGCAGTATTTT. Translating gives CASSDQGAGADTQYF.